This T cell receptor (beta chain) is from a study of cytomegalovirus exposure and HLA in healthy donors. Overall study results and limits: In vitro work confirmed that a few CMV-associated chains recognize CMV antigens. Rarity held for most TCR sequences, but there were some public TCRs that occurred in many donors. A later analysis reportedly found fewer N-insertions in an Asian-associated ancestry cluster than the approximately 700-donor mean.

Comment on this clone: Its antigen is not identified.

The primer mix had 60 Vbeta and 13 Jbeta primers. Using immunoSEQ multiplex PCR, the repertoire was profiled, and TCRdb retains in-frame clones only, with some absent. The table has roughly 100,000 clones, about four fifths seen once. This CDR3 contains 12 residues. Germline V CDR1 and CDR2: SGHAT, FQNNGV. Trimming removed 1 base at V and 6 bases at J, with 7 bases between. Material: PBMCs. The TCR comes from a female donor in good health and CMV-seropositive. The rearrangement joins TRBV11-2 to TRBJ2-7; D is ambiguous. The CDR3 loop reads CASSLVISEQYF. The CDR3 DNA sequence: TGTGCCAGCAGCTTAGTGATCAGCGAGCAGTACTTC.